This TCR beta chain was documented in a study of CD8+ T cells in alopecia areata. Germline CDR1 and CDR2: MDHEN and SYDVKM. CDR3 length: 12 amino acids. Trimming shortened V by 4 bases and J by 1 base, and 5 bases separated the two germline ends. About this clone: The target antigen is unknown.

RNA was isolated and reverse transcribed to cDNA, the sequencing template. Profiled with immunoSEQ multiplex PCR; TCRdb holds only in-frame clones, not every one. This sample has around 60,000 clones, with 40% to 50% found just once. PBMCs provided sorted CD4+ and CD8+ T cells. Broader study findings: Sharing of TCR sequences between patients (possibly for HLA-related reasons) was less clear than in mice. Scalp sample data also include resident alphabeta T cells from normal skin.

V usage is TRBV28 and J usage is TRBJ2-7; D call uncertain. The sample comprised NKG2D-low CD8+ T cells sorted from blood. The receptor's source is a human donor with alopecia areata. The CDR3: CASSSPSYEQYF. In nucleotides, the CDR3 is TGTGCCAGCAGTTCCCCATCCTACGAGCAGTACTTC.